The clone carrying this T cell receptor beta chain showed up just once. This sample is drawn from a study of blood T cell repertoires in COVID-19. Study-level information: Nucleic acid was either cDNA or gDNA, and it came from T cells, B-cell-depleted T cells, or PBMCs.

CDR1 is SGDLS and CDR2 is YYNGEE in the germline V gene. With 0 bases clipped from V and 2 bases from J, the junction kept 11 bases outside the gene matches. CDR3 length: 18 amino acids. The method was immunoSEQ multiplex PCR; TCRdb's version includes in-frame clones alone and lacks a portion of them. The table shows tens of thousands of clones, with 65% to 90% occurring only once. The sequence derives from a woman aged 55-75 years with acute or convalescent COVID-19. The chain has TRBV9 and TRBJ2-5; 9 nucleotides align to TRBD1. The sequencing input was peripheral blood. CDR3 sequence: CASSVVGGQGGPQETQYF. CDR3 DNA: TGTGCCAGCAGCGTAGTAGGGGGACAGGGTGGACCACAAGAGACCCAGTACTTC.